This T cell receptor (beta chain) comes out of a study of long-term antiretroviral therapy in people with HIV. V gave up 0 bases and J gave up 7 bases, with 10 bases separating them. The CDR3 runs 13 residues. Germline CDR1 and CDR2: SGHDT and YYEEEE. Survey level was the resolution at which the v3.0 immunoSEQ assay ran. Using immunoSEQ multiplex PCR, the repertoire was profiled, and TCRdb retains in-frame clones only, with some absent. The data show approximately 26,000 clones, over 80% seen once. Overall study results and limits: Transplant-donor-level diversity was not reached after ART, though diversity increased.

On this clone itself: Antigen unknown.

This TCR came from a man between 18 and 35 years old with HIV. Sequences were derived from unsorted PBMCs, sampled 0.4 years after starting antiretroviral therapy. The chain recombines TRBV5-6 with TRBJ1-2; tentative D call: TRBD1 (6 bases). CDR3 loop: CASSLGPGVGYTF. CDR3 nucleotides: TGTGCCAGCAGCTTGGGGCCAGGGGTTGGCTACACCTTC.